One sample yielded the 16 T cell receptor beta chains listed below, sequenced in a study of blood T cell repertoires in COVID-19. Produced via immunoSEQ multiplex PCR; TCRdb's table is partial and in-frame only. The sample shows 200,000 to 250,000 clones, less than 85% of them seen only once. Sequenced sample: PBMCs or T cells enriched from blood (not recorded which). Receptors originate from a man aged 55-75 years who had recovered from COVID-19.

The V gene is TRBV15, the J gene TRBJ2-7; the match to TRBD2 covers 8 bases. The junction had 10 bases not matched to a gene; V was cut back by 3 bases and J by 3 bases. The germline V gene encodes CDR1 LNHNV and CDR2 YYDKDF (reference sequence). This CDR3 is 16 amino acids long. The CDR3 bases are TGTGCCACCAGCAGCCCCGCTAGCGGGTCGGGCTACGAGCAGTACTTC. This encodes CATSSPASGSGYEQYF.

This clone was seen a few times. The rearrangement links TRBV5-4 to TRBJ1-2; D perhaps matches TRBD1 (5 bases). The ends were cut back, 4 bases at V and 4 bases at J, with 17 bases in the middle. This CDR3 contains 15 residues. CDR1 and CDR2 (germline): SGHNT, YYREEE (reference sequence). CDR3 coding DNA: TGTGCCAGCAGCCCCGGGACTCCGGTGGGCTATGGCTACACCTTC. It yields the protein CASSPGTPVGYGYTF.

This clone was seen more than once but under ten times. This rearrangement joins TRBV19 to TRBJ1-5; no firm D call. The germline gives CDR1 LNHDA, CDR2 SQIVND (reference sequence). The CDR3 loop spans 12 amino acids. V gave up 3 bases and J gave up 7 bases, with 7 bases separating them. The CDR3 sequence: CASSIGEQPQHF. Here the CDR3 DNA reads TGTGCCAGTAGTATCGGGGAACAGCCCCAGCATTTT.

This clone was observed once. The V and J genes are TRBV10-1 and TRBJ1-1; D is perhaps TRBD1 (5 bases). The V end lost 6 bases, the J end lost 0 bases, and 8 bases lay between the germline ends. The CDR3 has 13 residues. CDR1 is WNHNN and CDR2 is SYGVQD in the germline V gene (reference sequence). The CDR3 loop reads CASSGGMNTEAFF. CDR3 sequence (DNA): TGCGCCAGCAGCGGGGGAATGAACACTGAAGCTTTCTTT.

This sequence joins TRBV20-1 and TRBJ2-7, with D perhaps matching TRBD1 (5 bases). V was trimmed by 3 bases and J by 6 bases, leaving 15 bases between them. The germline gives CDR1 DFQATT, CDR2 SNEGSKA (reference sequence). The CDR3 is 13 residues long. As DNA, the CDR3 is TGCAGTGCTAGTAGGGGTCCCTACGGCGAGCAGTACTTC. This translates into CSASRGPYGEQYF.

The chain has TRBV7-8 and TRBJ2-7, with 10 bases fitting TRBD2. Germline-derived CDR1 and CDR2 are SGHVS and FQNEAQ. The CDR3 length is 16 residues. With V trimmed by 4 bases and J by 1 base, 7 bases remained unmatched. In nucleotides, the CDR3 is TGTGCCAGCAGCTCTAGCGGGGGACAGGCGTCCTACGAGCAGTACTTC. Protein sequence: CASSSSGGQASYEQYF.

The table lists this clone with a count of one. J is TRBJ2-7 and V is TRBV6-6, with D maybe TRBD2 (5 bases). Trimming pared 6 bases from V and 3 bases from J, leaving 18 bases between. Germline lookup yields CDR1 MNHNY and CDR2 SVGAGI (reference sequence). The CDR3 spans 15 residues. The CDR3 loop reads CASSPGGFGSYEQYF. CDR3 DNA: TGTGCCAGCAGCCCCGGAGGATTCGGCAGCTACGAGCAGTACTTC.

This clone was picked up one time. This rearrangement joins TRBV10-3 to TRBJ2-3, with 7 positions matching TRBD1. There are 16 residues in the CDR3. Germline CDR1 reads ENHRY; CDR2 reads SYGVKD. The V segment lost 6 bases and the J segment 5 bases; nucleotides outside the gene matches: 14. The CDR3 protein is CAISNPRGPEVDTQYF. CDR3 nucleotides: TGTGCCATCAGCAATCCTAGGGGGCCTGAAGTAGATACGCAGTATTTT.

This rearrangement joins TRBV30 to TRBJ2-7, with TRBD1 identical over 7 bases. The CDR3 runs 15 residues. Germline CDR1 and CDR2: GTSNPN and SVGIG (reference sequence). V shed 5 bases and J 6 bases; nucleotides not matched to a gene: 16. The DNA of the CDR3 is TGTGCCTGGGGACCACTTCGACAGGGTGTCCGCGAGCAGTACTTC. Protein: CAWGPLRQGVREQYF.

This rearrangement joins TRBV19 to TRBJ2-3; TRBD2 matches 10 bases. V was clipped by 10 bases and J by 0 bases; unmatched bases: 13. This CDR3 contains 17 residues. Germline V gene lookup returns CDR1 LNHDA and CDR2 SQIVND (reference sequence). The CDR3 DNA sequence: TGTGCCACCGGGGGGCTAGCGGGGGCCCAAAGCACAGATACGCAGTATTTT. Its translation: CATGGLAGAQSTDTQYF.

V is TRBV19 and J is TRBJ1-5, with D unclear. Germline V gives CDR1 LNHDA, CDR2 SQIVND (reference sequence). Trimming pared 5 bases from V and 2 bases from J, leaving 10 bases between. This CDR3 is 14 amino acids long. CDR3 loop: CASSADSRNQPQHF. The CDR3 nucleotides are TGTGCCAGTAGTGCCGACTCTCGCAATCAGCCCCAGCATTTT.

J is TRBJ1-1 and V is TRBV4-3, with 7 bases fitting TRBD1. The junction had 5 bases not matched to a gene; V was cut back by 4 bases and J by 3 bases. Germline V lookup: CDR1 LGHNA, CDR2 YSLEER. The CDR3 has 14 residues. The chain's CDR3 is CASSLSGGYTEAFF. In nucleotides, the CDR3 is TGCGCCAGCAGCCTCTCAGGGGGTTACACTGAAGCTTTCTTT.

The CDR3 coding sequence is TGTGCCAGCAGCTTAGACAGACCCTCTGGAAACACCATATATTTT. Amino acids: CASSLDRPSGNTIYF. The chain uses TRBV28 and TRBJ1-3; D may be TRBD1 (5 bases). CDR3 length equals 15 residues. Trimming removed 6 bases from V and 0 bases from J, with 12 bases in between. Germline-derived CDR1 and CDR2 are MDHEN and SYDVKM. Using reference TRBV28 and TRBJ1-3 for the parts outside the CDR3, the full variable domain is DVKVTQSSRYLVKRTGEKVFLECVQDMDHENMFWYRQDPGLGLRLIYFSYDVKMKEKGDIPEGYSVSREKKERFSLILESASTNQTSMYLCASSLDRPSGNTIYFGEGSWLTVV.

This chain uses TRBV6-2 or TRBV6-3 with TRBJ1-4, with TRBD1 identical over 7 bases. This CDR3 spans 14 amino acids. The germline gives CDR1 MNHEY, CDR2 SVGEGT. J was trimmed by 8 bases and V by 0 bases; bases with no gene match: 3. The CDR3 here is CASSYSGTEEKLFF. In DNA form, the CDR3 reads TGTGCCAGCAGTTACTCCGGGACAGAAGAAAAACTGTTTTTT.

The chain is built from TRBV7-9 and TRBJ2-7, with 7 bases matching TRBD2. Germline assignment: CDR1 SEHNR and CDR2 FQNEAQ (reference sequence). The CDR3 loop spans 13 amino acids. J was trimmed by 7 bases and V by 0 bases; bases with no gene match: 3. The CDR3 sequence is CASSLAGGGEQYF. The CDR3 DNA reads TGTGCCAGCAGCTTAGCGGGGGGAGGGGAGCAGTACTTC.

The J gene is TRBJ2-5, the V gene TRBV6-5; a weak D match, TRBD1 (5 bases). Trimming took off 0 bases at V and 2 bases at J, with 10 bases between the two ends. This CDR3 has 15 residues. Looked up from germline, CDR1 is MNHEY and CDR2 is SVGAGI. The CDR3 nucleotides read TGTGCCAGCAGTTACTCCTCAGGGTTTCAAGAGACCCAGTACTTC. Protein sequence: CASSYSSGFQETQYF.